This paragraph covers one T cell receptor beta chain sequence. The target antigen is unknown. These data belong to a study of T cells after posttransplantation cyclophosphamide. Study outcomes and limitations: Skin or GI-infiltrating T cells shared few TRB sequences with blood. Recipient CMV seropositivity and CMV reactivation strongly tracked TRB clonality.

This CDR3 is 14 amino acids long. The germline CDR1 and CDR2 sequences are LNHDA and SQIVND (reference sequence). V gave up 4 bases and J gave up 4 bases; unmatched junction bases: 4. Assay: immunoSEQ multiplex PCR; the TCRdb copy retains only in-frame clones and omits some. The table includes tens of thousands of clones, roughly 93% detected once. The clonotype originates from a woman between 45 and 60 years old in good health and a related stem cell transplant donor. The V and J genes are TRBV19 and TRBJ1-1; 9 nucleotides align to TRBD1. Sequences were obtained from PBMCs. CDR3 nucleotide sequence: TGTGCCAGTAGTAGGACAGGGGAAAGCACTGAAGCTTTCTTT. Translation gives CASSRTGESTEAFF.